The 20 T cell receptor beta chains below all came from one sample that was sequenced in a study of shared clonotypes between healthy human individuals. Sequenced by immunoSEQ multiplex PCR; TCRdb stores in-frame clones only, minus some. The data hold about 1 million clones, with about 80% observed a single time. Sequencing was carried out using memory CD4+ T cells sorted from blood. Sample subset: CD45RA-negative fraction. The receptors shown here come from a man between 18 and 29 years old in good health.

V and J are TRBV29-1 and TRBJ2-5; the match to TRBD2 covers 10 bases. V was clipped by 3 bases and J by 7 bases; unmatched bases: 11. CDR1 is SQVTM and CDR2 is ANQGSEA in the germline V gene. This CDR3 is 15 amino acids long. The CDR3 nucleotides read TGCAGCGTTGATCTAGCGGGAGCCGGCATAGGGACCCAGTACTTC. It yields the protein CSVDLAGAGIGTQYF.

This chain's CDR3 is CASSSRGAGRRNTGELFF. For the CDR3, the DNA is TGTGCCAGCAGCTCGAGAGGGGCAGGGAGACGGAACACCGGGGAGCTGTTTTTT. The rearrangement uses TRBV5-6 and TRBJ2-2, with D possibly called TRBD1 or TRBD2 (5 bases each). Trimming took 3 bases from V and 1 from J, leaving 19 bases between them. The CDR3 length is 18 residues. Germline loops: CDR1 SGHDT, CDR2 YYEEEE.

This clone was seen only once. Other DNA sequences of this sample code for an identical CDR3. This rearrangement joins TRBV10-3 to TRBJ2-3, with 8 bases identical to TRBD1. The CDR3 covers 15 residues. Germline CDR1 and CDR2: ENHRY and SYGVKD. Trimming cost V 6 bases and J 1 base; bases outside gene matches: 6. The CDR3 spells CAIRSTGQGTDTQYF. The CDR3 DNA is TGTGCCATCAGGTCGACGGGACAGGGCACAGATACGCAGTATTTT.

The chain recombines TRBV28 with TRBJ1-2; D is perhaps TRBD1 (5 bases). V dropped 2 bases and J dropped 4 bases, with 20 bases sitting between them. CDR1 is MDHEN, CDR2 SYDVKM, per germline. The CDR3 consists of 17 residues. The CDR3 loop is CASSLATPAGTLYGYTF. CDR3 in DNA: TGTGCCAGCAGTTTAGCCACACCTGCAGGGACCCTCTATGGCTACACCTTC.

In this sample, this clone turned up a few times. The V call is TRBV11-2, the J call TRBJ2-6; the D gene is possibly TRBD1 (5 bases). CDR1 is SGHAT, CDR2 FQNNGV, per germline. The CDR3 has 15 amino acids. V lost 5 bases and J lost 0, with 8 bases in between. CDR3 residues: CASSPQGSGANVLTF. CDR3 DNA sequence: TGTGCCAGCAGCCCCCAGGGCTCTGGGGCCAACGTCCTGACTTTC.

About this clone itself: Other DNA sequences in the same sample also yield this CDR3. The chain carries TRBV6-5 and TRBJ1-5; TRBD1 might be the D (5 bases). This CDR3 contains 15 residues. The V gene lost 4 bases and the J gene lost 0 bases, with 10 bases spanning the gap. Germline V gene lookup returns CDR1 MNHEY and CDR2 SVGAGI. The CDR3 loop is CASSSGTVSNQPQHF. CDR3 nucleotides: TGTGCCAGCAGTTCCGGGACTGTTAGCAATCAGCCCCAGCATTTT.

A word on this clone: The same CDR3 also results from other DNA sequences found in this sample. The chain is built from TRBV7-2 and TRBJ2-2; D remains unclear. Per the germline V gene, CDR1 is SGHTA and CDR2 is FQGNSA. CDR3 length equals 13 residues. Trimming cost V 5 bases and J 2 bases, with 6 bases left between them. As DNA, the CDR3 is TGTGCCAGCAGCCCTCGTAACACCGGGGAGCTGTTTTTT. Its translation is CASSPRNTGELFF. The full variable domain, in which reference TRBV7-2 and TRBJ2-2 provide the parts outside the CDR3, is GAGVSQSPSNKVTEKGKDVELRCDPISGHTALYWYRQSLGQGLEFLIYFQGNSAPDKSGLPSDRFSAERTGGSVSTLTIQRTQQEDSAVYLCASSPRNTGELFFGEGSRLTVL.

V and J are TRBV6-6 and TRBJ1-1, with 8 positions matching TRBD1. Trimming took 6 bases from V and 1 from J; bases not matched to a gene: 4. Germline CDR1 is MNHNY and CDR2 is SVGAGI (reference sequence). This CDR3 is built from 14 residues. CDR3 amino acids: CASSPDRGNTEAFF. As DNA, the CDR3 is TGTGCCAGCAGCCCTGACAGGGGGAACACTGAAGCTTTCTTT.

The chain recombines TRBV5-1 with TRBJ2-3; possibly TRBD1 for D (5 bases). The ends were cut back, 5 bases at V and 3 bases at J, with 13 bases in the middle. The CDR3 covers 14 residues. CDR1 SGHRS and CDR2 YFSETQ come from the germline V gene. The CDR3 DNA is TGCGCCAGCAGGGCAGGAAAGGGGACAGATACGCAGTATTTT. It translates to CASRAGKGTDTQYF.

The chain carries TRBV19 and TRBJ2-2; TRBD2 aligns across 8 bases. Germline V gene data show CDR1 as LNHDA and CDR2 as SQIVND (reference sequence). Germline trimming cut 7 bases from V and 2 bases from J; bases unmatched to any gene: 12. The CDR3 has 17 amino acids. DNA of the CDR3: TGTGCCAGTAATTCAAAAGGGGGGACTAGAAACACCGGGGAGCTGTTTTTT. Amino acids: CASNSKGGTRNTGELFF.

The rearrangement links TRBV18 to TRBJ1-2; possible D gene TRBD1, 5 bases. The CDR3 consists of 14 residues. V was cut by 3 bases and J by 2 bases, with 10 bases left in between. The germline CDR1 and CDR2 sequences are KGHSH and LQKENI. CDR3 region: CASSPDRQNYGYTF. DNA of the CDR3: TGTGCCAGCTCACCCGATCGACAGAACTATGGCTACACCTTC.

This clone was counted only a few times. The V call is TRBV18, the J call TRBJ1-5; a possible D gene is TRBD1 (5 bases). The CDR3 length is 15 residues. Germline V lookup: CDR1 KGHSH, CDR2 LQKENI. Trimming removed 3 bases at V and 6 bases at J, with 15 bases between. DNA for the CDR3: TGTGCCAGCTCACCGGCAGGGTCGGGCAGTCAGCCCCAGCATTTT. Amino acids: CASSPAGSGSQPQHF.

This chain joins TRBV6-1 and TRBJ2-3; possibly TRBD2 for D (7 bases). The CDR3 runs to 15 residues. Trimming stripped 3 bases from V and 6 bases from J, with 16 bases between. CDR1 and CDR2 (germline): MNHNS, SASEGT. The CDR3 spells CASSERGGGVDTQYF. The DNA for the CDR3 is TGTGCCAGCAGTGAGCGCGGAGGGGGGGTGGATACGCAGTATTTT.

The CDR3 loop is CASSLDVGQYNSPLHF. CDR3 bases: TGTGCCAGCAGCTTGGACGTAGGACAGTATAATTCACCCCTCCACTTT. The V and J genes are TRBV5-4 and TRBJ1-6; TRBD1 is a possible D gene (6 bases). Germline loops: CDR1 SGHNT, CDR2 YYREEE (reference sequence). V shed 0 bases and J shed 4 bases, with 11 bases lying between them. The CDR3 loop spans 16 amino acids.

The chain joins TRBV7-8 to TRBJ2-1, with a tentative D call TRBD1 (6 bases). The CDR3 totals 15 residues. Trimming stripped 6 bases from V and 4 bases from J, with 16 bases between. Germline CDR1 reads SGHVS; CDR2 reads FQNEAQ. The DNA for the CDR3 is TGTGCCAGCAGTGACGGGACATCTATTTACAATGAGCAGTTCTTC. Encoded protein: CASSDGTSIYNEQFF.

The chain recombines TRBV5-1 with TRBJ2-5; 8 nucleotides line up with TRBD1. Germline lookup yields CDR1 SGHRS and CDR2 YFSETQ. The CDR3 runs 15 residues. With 4 bases clipped from V and 3 bases from J, the junction kept 8 bases outside the gene matches. The CDR3 region is CASSRTPGGEETQYF. The DNA of the CDR3 is TGCGCCAGCAGCCGGACCCCAGGGGGCGAAGAGACCCAGTACTTC.

V usage is TRBV5-4 and J usage is TRBJ1-1, with 9 bases lining up with TRBD1. The germline gives CDR1 SGHNT, CDR2 YYREEE (reference sequence). V shed 3 bases and J 6 bases; nucleotides not matched to a gene: 6. The CDR3 runs 14 residues. CDR3 region: CASSWGDREAEAFF. CDR3 coding DNA: TGTGCCAGCAGCTGGGGGGACAGGGAAGCTGAAGCTTTCTTT.

This clone was seen only a few times. The rearrangement joins TRBV5-1 to TRBJ2-6; a possible D gene is TRBD1 (6 bases). Germline CDR1 reads SGHRS; CDR2 reads YFSETQ. The CDR3 spans 14 residues. V gave up 3 bases and J gave up 2 bases, with 6 bases separating them. CDR3 sequence reads: CASSSGAGANVLTF. CDR3 bases: TGCGCCAGCAGCTCAGGGGCTGGGGCCAACGTCCTGACTTTC.

The chain carries TRBV30 and TRBJ1-4, with D possibly TRBD1 on 6 matching bases. This CDR3 has 15 residues. The germline V gene encodes CDR1 GTSNPN and CDR2 SVGIG (reference sequence). The V gene lost 2 bases and the J gene lost 7 bases, with 17 bases spanning the gap. CDR3 region: CAWSIRQVRGEKLFF. The CDR3, as DNA: TGTGCCTGGAGTATCCGACAGGTACGGGGTGAAAAACTGTTTTTT.

The rearrangement uses TRBV5-4 and TRBJ1-2; D remains unclear. Germline-derived CDR1 and CDR2 are SGHNT and YYREEE (reference sequence). With 1 base removed from V and 3 bases from J, the gap between germline ends came to 10 bases. The CDR3 runs to 14 residues. DNA for the CDR3: TGTGCCAGCAGCTTGAAAGGGTTGGACTATGGCTACACCTTC. Amino acid sequence: CASSLKGLDYGYTF. The variable domain in full, completed from reference TRBV5-4 and TRBJ1-2, reads ETGVTQSPTHLIKTRGQQVTLRCSSQSGHNTVSWYQQALGQGPQFIFQYYREEENGRGNFPPRFSGLQFPNYSSELNVNALELDDSALYLCASSLKGLDYGYTFGSGTRLTVV.